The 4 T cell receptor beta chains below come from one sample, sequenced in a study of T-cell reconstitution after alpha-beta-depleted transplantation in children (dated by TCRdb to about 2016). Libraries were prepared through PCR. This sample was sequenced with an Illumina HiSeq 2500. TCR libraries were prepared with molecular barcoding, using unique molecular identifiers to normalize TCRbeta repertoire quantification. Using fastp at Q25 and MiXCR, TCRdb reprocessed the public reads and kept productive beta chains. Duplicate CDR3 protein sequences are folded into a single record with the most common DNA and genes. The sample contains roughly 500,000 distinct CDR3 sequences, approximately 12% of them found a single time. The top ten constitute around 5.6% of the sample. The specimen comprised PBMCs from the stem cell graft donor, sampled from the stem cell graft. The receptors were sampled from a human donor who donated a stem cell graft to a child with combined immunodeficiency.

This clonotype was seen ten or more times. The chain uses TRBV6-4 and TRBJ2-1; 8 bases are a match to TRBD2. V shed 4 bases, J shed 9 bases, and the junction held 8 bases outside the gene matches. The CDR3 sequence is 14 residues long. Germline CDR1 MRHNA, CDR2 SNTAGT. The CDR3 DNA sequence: TGTGCCAGCAGTGTATCGGGAGGGCCAGGTGAGCAGTTCTTC. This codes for CASSVSGGPGEQFF.

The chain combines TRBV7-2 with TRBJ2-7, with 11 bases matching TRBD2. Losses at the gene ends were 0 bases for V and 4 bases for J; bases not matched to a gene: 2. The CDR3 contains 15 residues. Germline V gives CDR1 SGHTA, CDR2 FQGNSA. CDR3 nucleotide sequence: TGTGCCAGCAGCTTAGCGCTAGCGGGAGGATACGAGCAGTACTTC. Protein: CASSLALAGGYEQYF.

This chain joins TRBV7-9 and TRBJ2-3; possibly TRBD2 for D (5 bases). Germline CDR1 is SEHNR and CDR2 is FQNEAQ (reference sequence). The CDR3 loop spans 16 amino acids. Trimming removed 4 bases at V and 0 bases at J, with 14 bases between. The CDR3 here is CASSYPDFHSTDTQYF. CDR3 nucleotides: TGTGCCAGCAGCTACCCGGACTTTCATAGCACAGATACGCAGTATTTT.

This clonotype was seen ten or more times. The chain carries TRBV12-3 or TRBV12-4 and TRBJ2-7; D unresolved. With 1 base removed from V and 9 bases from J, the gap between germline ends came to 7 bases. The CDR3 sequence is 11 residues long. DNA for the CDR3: TGTGCCAGCAGTTTAGGGGGAAGGCAGTACTTC. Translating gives CASSLGGRQYF.